This T cell receptor beta chain appears in the sequencing data of a study of cytomegalovirus exposure and HLA in healthy donors (dated by TCRdb to about 2017). Study-wide context: An earlier analysis of some 600 of the donors reported under 300 Gb of sequence data and 90 million to 120 million unique TCR beta sequences obtained from some 170 million T cells. Of the roughly 400 genotyped donors, 80% to 90% were placed in the genetic ancestry cluster associated with self-reported Caucasian donors. Every discovery cohort repertoire had been produced on one sequencing platform. The study was designed to test whether signatures of past pathogen exposure could be identified by cataloging public T cell receptors. A later genetic analysis took genome-wide SNP genotypes for about three fifths of the roughly 700 donors and used that subset as a discovery cohort. Typing coverage differed by locus: A, B, C, DRB1 and DQB1 were typed in roughly 620-630 donors, DQA1 in about 500, DPA1 in approximately 610, and DPB1 in 472. Along with the roughly 670-subject first cohort, a separate validation cohort of over a hundred different subjects was used. In a later analysis, previously published TCR beta repertoires from 666 donors were re-analyzed and high-resolution HLA genotyping was added so that TCR occurrence patterns could be studied. In the later analysis, no new phenotypic data were used to find candidate immune exposures; instead, reliance was placed on TCR beta sequences and their occurrence across donors. Donor age, sex, ethnicity and CMV serostatus were compiled together with the repertoire data. HLA typing covered class I and class II loci at four-digit resolution. The study combined high-throughput TCR immunosequencing, statistical association of individual TCRs with disease status, and machine learning to predict cytomegalovirus infection status. Several DR-DQ haplotypes were handled as single units for association and clustering, since linkage in the cohort was strong. Using immunosequencing, the study profiled T cell repertoires from about 620 subjects and related those repertoires to cytomegalovirus serostatus. An earlier analysis of roughly 600 of the donors used high-throughput TCR beta sequencing to judge whether each TCR beta V gene segment behaved as functional or pseudogenic. Among some 400 genotyped donors of the cohort, an average of approximately 240,000 unique TCR beta nucleotide sequences was sequenced per donor, of which roughly 17% were non-productive. Roughly 300 gigabases of sequencing data and around 85 million unique TCR sequences made up an early release that covered 640 HLA-typed donors. Points the paper makes about the study in general: The presence/absence analyses assumed that sequencing depth was roughly uniform across donors, and that assumption may not be true. A later analysis found that HLA-associated TCR beta chains were more clonally expanded and had lower generation probabilities than equally common non-associated chains. The authors suggested that the approach could potentially be generalized to other disease states and immunological phenotypes. While some public TCRs were present in many individuals, most TCR sequences turned up only very rarely across donors. Some 16 rarely observed V segments, including chromosome 9 orphons, were excluded from the earlier analysis of several hundred of the donors because counts were too low. A later analysis found that most CMV-associated TCR beta chains appeared HLA-restricted, with HLA associations seemingly driven largely by CMV exposure. Strong co-occurrence of HLA alleles, especially DR and DQ, made assigning TCR associations to individual alleles difficult. The study listed approximately 150 TCR beta chains as associated with cytomegalovirus. Cytomegalovirus status was reported to be diagnosed by the classifier with high specificity and sensitivity in both the original and validation cohorts. Because HLA typing was unavailable for some donors at each locus, only the typed subset was used in association tests. V-gene and J-gene trimming of TCR beta chains was associated with a missense DCLRE1C variant in a later genetic analysis, and the association was replicated in an independent cohort. Immune exposure information for the cohort was limited to CMV serostatus. Compared with the roughly 700-donor mean, donors in an Asian-associated ancestry cluster had fewer N-insertions in productive TCRs, according to a later genetic analysis. According to a later analysis, parvovirus B19, influenza, CMV and Epstein-Barr virus appeared linked to several top co-occurrence clusters. An earlier analysis of approximately 600 of the donors showed that most TCR beta V segments appeared in productive rearrangements either about 87% or about 30% of the time, which broadly matched IMGT annotations. In a later analysis, some 17,000 TCR beta sequences were associated with specific HLA alleles at a false discovery rate of 0.05. Only TCR beta chains were sequenced in this cohort, and the absence of alpha or paired-chain data limited detectable features. In a later analysis, the rate of TCR association differed among HLA loci, with DRB1 alleles having the most associated TCRs and HLA-C alleles having the fewest. A further reported finding was that TCR beta sequences accurately predicted the HLA-A and HLA-B alleles for most subjects in the first cohort. The sequencing pipeline was judged likely to have produced a cluster of highly shared sequence variants as a technical artifact. Correlated functional status among segregating V segments might reflect linkage disequilibrium, but an unknown experimental factor could not be ruled out. In vitro tests confirmed that three of the cytomegalovirus-associated TCR beta chains recognize cytomegalovirus antigens.

Note on this clone: Which antigen it targets is not known. Per-base quality was not reported, and no clone a single base away is much larger than it.

The method behind the library was the immunoSEQ multiplex PCR assay. For the multiplex PCR, a mixture combining 60 forward primers for TCR Vbeta segments and 13 reverse primers for TCR Jbeta segments was used. A multiplex PCR assay on genomic DNA amplified the CDR3 region of rearranged TCR beta genes. Amplified TCR beta libraries were sequenced as 87-base-pair reads on the Illumina HiSeq System. In the original analysis: A later analysis tallied roughly 76 million unique TCR beta chains across the 660 or so repertoires, and about 10 million of those chains were shared by two or more donors. Raw reads were error-corrected and collapsed into unique sequences by a nearest-neighbor algorithm in which closely related sequences were merged to remove PCR and sequencing errors. Alignment of CDR3 sequences to IMGT reference sequences was used to assign V, D and J gene segments. For a sequence to be retained, a match of at least six nucleotides was required to both a V gene segment and a J gene segment. Rearrangements were called productive when the CDR3 lacked stop codons and stayed in frame with V and J; all others were non-productive. Following IMGT convention, CDR3 was defined as the stretch from the second conserved V-encoded cysteine to the conserved J-encoded phenylalanine. Sequences without an unambiguous match to a single V gene segment were excluded from the earlier analysis of about 600 of the donors. In an earlier analysis of approximately 610 of the donors, V segments were called functional above 56.7% productive rearrangements and were called segregating when the between-donor standard deviation exceeded 5%. A statistical classification framework was developed to diagnose cytomegalovirus status using the catalog of TCR beta chain sequences. A later analysis assigned V and J genes by comparing TCR nucleotide sequences with IMGT/GENE-DB human TR gene sequences. In a later analysis, CDR3 sequences and most-parsimonious VDJ recombination scenarios were assigned using the TCRdist pipeline. In a later analysis, each TCR beta chain was defined by its CDR3 amino acid sequence together with its V-gene family, and reads lacking a unique V-gene family were excluded. A later analysis removed roughly 590 highly shared, low-generation-probability nucleotide sequences to deal with suspected cross-contamination and a sequencing artifact. In a later analysis, a clonal expansion index for each public chain was calculated from normalized within-repertoire ranks of inferred template counts. Generation probabilities in a later analysis came from a VDJ recombination model fitted to out-of-frame rearrangements, and those results were checked against IGoR. In a later analysis, hypergeometric tests were used to score TCR-TCR, TCR-HLA and TCR-CMV co-occurrence, with a repertoire-size bias correction applied to TCR pairs. To estimate false discovery rates, a later analysis permuted the HLA or CMV assignments 20 times. In a later analysis, co-occurring TCRs were grouped using DBSCAN, with TCRdist sequence similarity added in when clustering inside HLA-allele-positive subsets. Repertoires with fewer than 30,000 or more than 120,000 public chains, plus five repertoires with anomalous nucleotide sharing, were excluded from co-occurrence clustering. Sourced from immuneACCESS, this table was stored by TCRdb with only in-frame sequences that have V and J called. A share of the clones is absent; for the studies checked, an unresolved V gene accounts for under half, and the remainder has no known explanation. That table gives V, J and clone size, and the DNA gave D and trimming. Counted in this sample were 70,000 to 95,000 clones; 75% to 85% of them appeared once. In total, the top ten clones hold approximately 2% of the sample.

The cohort consisted of approximately 690 healthy bone marrow donors. At the time of sampling, every cohort member was nominally healthy, though immune exposures that went unrecorded were likely present. The donor was CMV seronegative and belonged to the group of around 400 seronegative cohort members. A peripheral blood sample was provided by each donor, and peripheral blood mononuclear cells were used for TCR beta sequencing. The Qiagen DNeasy Blood Extraction Kit was used to extract genomic DNA from the blood cell samples. The clonotype was recovered from a young man in good health and CMV-seronegative. The specimen sequenced was PBMCs.

The nucleotide sequence is given as TGTGCCAGCAGCTTTGTCAGCGACTATGGCTACACCTTC. This codes for CASSFVSDYGYTF. The rearranged segments are TRBV7-9 and TRBJ1-2; no D gene can be assigned with confidence. The trim is 3 bases for V and 3 bases for J, with a gap of 8 bases between the germline ends. The germline V gene (reference sequence) sets CDR1 to SEHNR and CDR2 to FQNEAQ. From cysteine to phenylalanine, the CDR3 is 13 amino acids long. Only the CDR3 part of the read is kept: 39 bases, read in frame from the first base.